This T cell receptor beta chain originates from a study of blood T cell repertoires in COVID-19. Overall study: Collection of acute and convalescent COVID-19 samples took place in the United States, Italy and Spain. PBMCs, B-cell-depleted T cells, or T cells provided the cDNA or gDNA that made up the material.

V was pared by 5 bases and J by 6 bases, with 14 bases between. There are 14 residues in the CDR3. Germline CDR1 is LGHDT and CDR2 is YNNKEL (reference sequence). Per the authors' pipeline: Researchers report that nucleated cell counts were estimated from reference gene primer amplification. Clones were sequenced by immunoSEQ multiplex PCR, and TCRdb holds only the in-frame ones, with some missing. D and trimming were read from the DNA, whereas the V and J calls and clone size are those reported in that table. The sample has about 120,000 clones, around 87% seen once. The gene calls are TRBV3-1 (or the pseudogene TRBV3-2) and TRBJ2-1; no clear D. The clonotype was recovered from a human donor in a cohort sampled during active COVID-19. The specimen sequenced was peripheral blood. This CDR3 reads CASSLLGRFNEQFF. CDR3 in DNA: TGTGCCAGCAGCTTGCTAGGCCGCTTCAATGAGCAGTTCTTC.